This is a list of T cell receptor beta chains from one sample in a study of cytomegalovirus exposure and HLA in healthy donors. Sequencing was performed with immunoSEQ multiplex PCR; in TCRdb, only in-frame clones are kept and a portion is missing. This table lists tens of thousands of clones. Sequencing was carried out using PBMCs. Receptor source: a man aged 18 to 29 in good health and CMV-seropositive. CDR3s include the opening cysteine and the closing phenylalanine or tryptophan. The order of the fields is V gene, D gene, J gene, CDR3 length, CDR3 protein, CDR3 DNA. The D gene is left open where the match is weak.

v_call: TRBV18; d_call: NA; j_call: TRBJ1-1; cdr3_length: 13; cdr3_aa: CVSSRTEGGEAFF; cdr3_nt: TGTGTCAGCTCACGGACAGAGGGTGGTGAAGCTTTCTTT
v_call: TRBV6-4; d_call: TRBD2; j_call: TRBJ2-3; cdr3_length: 14; cdr3_aa: CASRPGLATDTQYF; cdr3_nt: TGTGCCAGCCGGCCGGGACTAGCGACAGATACGCAGTATTTT
v_call: TRBV5-1; d_call: NA; j_call: TRBJ2-3; cdr3_length: 15; cdr3_aa: CASRPNPGSTDTQYF; cdr3_nt: TGCGCCAGCAGGCCGAATCCAGGTAGCACAGATACGCAGTATTTT
v_call: TRBV28; d_call: NA; j_call: TRBJ2-3; cdr3_length: 14; cdr3_aa: CASSKGVATDTQYF; cdr3_nt: TGTGCCAGCAGTAAAGGGGTGGCAACCGATACGCAGTATTTT
v_call: TRBV6-1; d_call: TRBD1; j_call: TRBJ1-1; cdr3_length: 15; cdr3_aa: CASNLRGRENTEAFF; cdr3_nt: TGTGCCAGCAACCTCAGGGGGCGTGAGAACACTGAAGCTTTCTTT
v_call: TRBV11-2; d_call: NA; j_call: TRBJ1-1; cdr3_length: 12; cdr3_aa: CASSFGNTEAFF; cdr3_nt: TGTGCCAGCAGCTTCGGGAACACTGAAGCTTTCTTT
v_call: TRBV11-2; d_call: NA; j_call: TRBJ1-2; cdr3_length: 11; cdr3_aa: CASRPGVGYTF; cdr3_nt: TGTGCCAGCAGGCCAGGGGTCGGCTACACCTTC
v_call: TRBV1; d_call: NA; j_call: TRBJ2-7; cdr3_length: 17; cdr3_aa: CTSSQDPQSRGPYEQYF; cdr3_nt: TGCACCAGCAGCCAAGATCCTCAAAGCAGGGGACCCTACGAGCAGTACTTC
v_call: TRBV13; d_call: NA; j_call: TRBJ2-7; cdr3_length: 13; cdr3_aa: CASRPTEHYEQYF; cdr3_nt: TGTGCCAGCAGACCGACAGAACATTACGAGCAGTACTTC
v_call: TRBV18; d_call: TRBD2; j_call: TRBJ2-7; cdr3_length: 15; cdr3_aa: CASSLGLAGAYEQYF; cdr3_nt: TGTGCCAGCTCCCTCGGACTAGCGGGAGCCTACGAGCAGTACTTC
v_call: TRBV28; d_call: TRBD1; j_call: TRBJ2-7; cdr3_length: 13; cdr3_aa: CASSLVTGDEQYF; cdr3_nt: TGTGCCAGCAGTTTAGTGACAGGGGACGAGCAGTACTTC
v_call: TRBV28; d_call: TRBD1; j_call: TRBJ1-5; cdr3_length: 17; cdr3_aa: CASSLWTGPYSNQPQHF; cdr3_nt: TGTGCCAGCAGTTTATGGACAGGGCCTTATAGCAATCAGCCCCAGCATTTT
v_call: TRBV10-3; d_call: NA; j_call: TRBJ1-5; cdr3_length: 17; cdr3_aa: CAISEDSIDNSNQPQHF; cdr3_nt: TGTGCCATCAGTGAGGACAGTATAGATAATAGCAATCAGCCCCAGCATTTT
v_call: TRBV28; d_call: NA; j_call: TRBJ1-2; cdr3_length: 14; cdr3_aa: CASSFQGTNYGYTF; cdr3_nt: TGTGCCAGCAGTTTCCAGGGAACTAACTATGGCTACACCTTC
v_call: TRBV5-1; d_call: NA; j_call: TRBJ2-2; cdr3_length: 15; cdr3_aa: CASSPTGTNTGELFF; cdr3_nt: TGCGCCAGCAGCCCAACAGGGACGAACACCGGGGAGCTGTTTTTT
v_call: TRBV27; d_call: NA; j_call: TRBJ2-7; cdr3_length: 13; cdr3_aa: CASSQGVPYGQYF; cdr3_nt: TGTGCCAGCAGTCAAGGGGTCCCCTACGGGCAGTACTTC
v_call: TRBV28; d_call: TRBD1; j_call: TRBJ2-3; cdr3_length: 15; cdr3_aa: CASSFGTASTDTQYF; cdr3_nt: TGTGCCAGCAGTTTTGGGACAGCCAGCACAGATACGCAGTATTTT
v_call: TRBV7-9; d_call: TRBD1; j_call: TRBJ1-6; cdr3_length: 15; cdr3_aa: CASSDQGVGYSPLHF; cdr3_nt: TGTGCCAGCAGCGATCAGGGGGTCGGGTATTCACCCCTCCACTTT
v_call: TRBV5-1; d_call: NA; j_call: TRBJ2-2; cdr3_length: 16; cdr3_aa: CASSLSGDMNTGELFF; cdr3_nt: TGCGCCAGCAGCTTGAGTGGGGACATGAACACCGGGGAGCTGTTTTTT
v_call: TRBV30; d_call: TRBD1; j_call: TRBJ2-7; cdr3_length: 14; cdr3_aa: CAWSTGTGPHEQYF; cdr3_nt: TGTGCCTGGAGTACAGGGACAGGCCCCCACGAGCAGTACTTC
v_call: TRBV28; d_call: NA; j_call: TRBJ2-7; cdr3_length: 14; cdr3_aa: CASSFGTFQYEQYF; cdr3_nt: TGTGCCAGCAGTTTTGGGACTTTCCAATACGAGCAGTACTTC
v_call: TRBV7-9; d_call: TRBD1; j_call: TRBJ1-6; cdr3_length: 15; cdr3_aa: CASSPGDRGYSPLHF; cdr3_nt: TGTGCCAGCAGCCCAGGGGACAGGGGGTATTCCCCCCTCCACTTT
v_call: TRBV6-5; d_call: NA; j_call: TRBJ2-7; cdr3_length: 14; cdr3_aa: CASGDRYSPYEQYF; cdr3_nt: TGTGCCAGCGGAGACAGGTACTCCCCCTACGAGCAGTACTTC
v_call: TRBV10-3; d_call: NA; j_call: TRBJ2-7; cdr3_length: 15; cdr3_aa: CAISDMAVDSYEQYF; cdr3_nt: TGTGCCATCAGTGACATGGCGGTGGATTCCTACGAGCAGTACTTC
v_call: TRBV10-3; d_call: NA; j_call: TRBJ2-5; cdr3_length: 15; cdr3_aa: CAISEGGGAQETQYF; cdr3_nt: TGTGCCATCAGTGAGGGGGGCGGTGCTCAAGAGACCCAGTACTTC
v_call: TRBV6-1; d_call: TRBD1; j_call: TRBJ2-4; cdr3_length: 16; cdr3_aa: CASSEAGTGGRNIQYF; cdr3_nt: TGTGCCAGCAGTGAAGCGGGGACAGGGGGGCGAAACATTCAGTACTTC
v_call: TRBV5-1; d_call: NA; j_call: TRBJ2-2; cdr3_length: 17; cdr3_aa: CATKGGASPKNTGELFF; cdr3_nt: TGCGCCACGAAGGGGGGGGCCTCACCCAAGAACACCGGGGAGCTGTTTTTT
v_call: TRBV10-1; d_call: TRBD2; j_call: TRBJ2-7; cdr3_length: 14; cdr3_aa: CASSEVAGGSEQYF; cdr3_nt: TGCGCCAGCAGTGAGGTAGCGGGGGGCTCCGAGCAGTACTTC
v_call: TRBV10-3; d_call: TRBD1; j_call: TRBJ1-1; cdr3_length: 16; cdr3_aa: CAISESATDRATEAFF; cdr3_nt: TGTGCCATCAGTGAGTCGGCAACGGACAGGGCCACTGAAGCTTTCTTT
v_call: TRBV4-2; d_call: TRBD2; j_call: TRBJ2-1; cdr3_length: 15; cdr3_aa: CASSQEGGSSGEQFF; cdr3_nt: TGTGCCAGCAGCCAAGAGGGCGGGAGCTCTGGTGAGCAGTTCTTC
v_call: TRBV25-1; d_call: NA; j_call: TRBJ2-3; cdr3_length: 16; cdr3_aa: CASSESVAESTDTQYF; cdr3_nt: TGTGCCAGCAGTGAATCAGTAGCGGAGAGCACAGATACGCAGTATTTT
v_call: TRBV5-6; d_call: TRBD1; j_call: TRBJ1-2; cdr3_length: 15; cdr3_aa: CASGIAGGPVGGYTF; cdr3_nt: TGTGCCAGCGGAATCGCAGGGGGCCCCGTGGGTGGCTACACCTTC
v_call: TRBV27; d_call: TRBD1; j_call: TRBJ2-7; cdr3_length: 15; cdr3_aa: CASSLSGQGDLEQYF; cdr3_nt: TGTGCCAGCAGTTTATCGGGACAGGGGGATCTCGAGCAGTACTTC
v_call: TRBV5-8; d_call: NA; j_call: TRBJ1-2; cdr3_length: 15; cdr3_aa: CASSLEAGRGYGYTF; cdr3_nt: TGTGCCAGCAGCTTGGAGGCAGGCCGTGGCTATGGCTACACCTTC
v_call: TRBV6-4; d_call: NA; j_call: TRBJ2-3; cdr3_length: 13; cdr3_aa: CATKRGEGGPWYF; cdr3_nt: TGTGCCACCAAAAGGGGAGAGGGGGGGCCTTGGTATTTT
v_call: TRBV7-6; d_call: TRBD1; j_call: TRBJ2-1; cdr3_length: 14; cdr3_aa: CASSHGTALNEQFF; cdr3_nt: TGTGCCAGCAGCCACGGGACAGCCCTGAATGAGCAGTTCTTC
v_call: TRBV19; d_call: TRBD1; j_call: TRBJ2-1; cdr3_length: 14; cdr3_aa: CATSPSTGLNEQFF; cdr3_nt: TGTGCCACTTCCCCCTCGACAGGGTTAAATGAGCAGTTCTTC
v_call: TRBV5-1; d_call: TRBD1; j_call: TRBJ1-2; cdr3_length: 14; cdr3_aa: CASSLTGEVYGYTF; cdr3_nt: TGCGCCAGCAGCTTAACAGGGGAGGTCTATGGCTACACCTTC
v_call: TRBV5-1; d_call: TRBD1; j_call: TRBJ1-4; cdr3_length: 17; cdr3_aa: CASRKGQGAVANEKLFF; cdr3_nt: TGCGCCAGCAGGAAAGGACAGGGGGCAGTGGCTAATGAAAAACTGTTTTTT
v_call: TRBV7-9; d_call: TRBD2; j_call: TRBJ2-3; cdr3_length: 16; cdr3_aa: CASSLASGGGINTQYF; cdr3_nt: TGTGCCAGCAGCTTAGCGAGCGGGGGAGGAATAAATACGCAGTATTTT
v_call: TRBV7-9; d_call: TRBD1; j_call: TRBJ1-2; cdr3_length: 14; cdr3_aa: CASIRGQAGYGYTF; cdr3_nt: TGTGCCAGCATCCGAGGACAGGCGGGGTATGGCTACACCTTC
v_call: TRBV10-3; d_call: NA; j_call: TRBJ1-2; cdr3_length: 12; cdr3_aa: CAIGQMVYGYTF; cdr3_nt: TGTGCCATCGGACAGATGGTATATGGCTACACCTTC
v_call: TRBV7-8; d_call: NA; j_call: TRBJ1-2; cdr3_length: 15; cdr3_aa: CASSSSVAGSIGYTF; cdr3_nt: TGTGCCAGCAGCTCGAGCGTAGCAGGGTCGATTGGCTACACCTTC
v_call: TRBV28; d_call: TRBD2; j_call: TRBJ2-1; cdr3_length: 15; cdr3_aa: CASRSSGGPHNEQFF; cdr3_nt: TGTGCCAGCAGATCTAGCGGGGGTCCCCACAATGAGCAGTTCTTC
v_call: TRBV27; d_call: NA; j_call: TRBJ2-6; cdr3_length: 15; cdr3_aa: CASTRQTSGANVLTF; cdr3_nt: TGTGCCAGCACGAGGCAGACCTCTGGGGCCAACGTCCTGACTTTC
v_call: TRBV11-2; d_call: NA; j_call: TRBJ2-7; cdr3_length: 13; cdr3_aa: CASSSREPYEQYF; cdr3_nt: TGTGCCAGCAGCTCGAGGGAACCTTACGAGCAGTACTTC
v_call: TRBV28; d_call: TRBD1; j_call: TRBJ2-7; cdr3_length: 15; cdr3_aa: CASSAPGTGGGEQYF; cdr3_nt: TGTGCCAGCAGTGCTCCCGGGACAGGGGGCGGCGAGCAGTACTTC
v_call: TRBV30; d_call: NA; j_call: TRBJ1-4; cdr3_length: 12; cdr3_aa: CAWSVQVEKLFF; cdr3_nt: TGTGCCTGGAGTGTACAGGTTGAAAAACTGTTTTTT
v_call: TRBV6-1; d_call: NA; j_call: TRBJ1-2; cdr3_length: 17; cdr3_aa: CASSDGSFRKVDYGYTF; cdr3_nt: TGTGCCAGCAGTGATGGCAGTTTTCGTAAAGTCGACTATGGCTACACCTTC
v_call: TRBV5-6; d_call: TRBD2; j_call: TRBJ2-7; cdr3_length: 14; cdr3_aa: CASSFSRIGRVPYF; cdr3_nt: TGTGCCAGCAGCTTCTCCCGGATCGGGAGGGTTCCGTACTTC
v_call: TRBV7-6; d_call: NA; j_call: TRBJ2-5; cdr3_length: 14; cdr3_aa: CASSQPQGQETQYF; cdr3_nt: TGTGCCAGCAGTCAACCTCAGGGCCAAGAGACCCAGTACTTC
v_call: TRBV2; d_call: NA; j_call: TRBJ1-6; cdr3_length: 14; cdr3_aa: CASSFGQLGSPLHF; cdr3_nt: TGTGCCAGCAGTTTCGGACAACTGGGATCACCCCTCCACTTT